These 31 T cell receptor beta chains originate from one sample sequenced in a study of STAT5B mutations in CD4+ large granular lymphocyte leukemia. The assay was immunoSEQ multiplex PCR, and TCRdb's table has in-frame clones only and misses some. The sample contains around 48,000 clones, roughly 72% of which appear only once. The material sequenced was CD4+ T cells from blood buffy coats. These receptors were taken from a human donor in good health.

J is TRBJ2-7 and V is TRBV5-4, with D unresolved. V gave up 2 bases and J gave up 7 bases, with 10 bases separating them. Germline V lookup: CDR1 SGHNT, CDR2 YYREEE (reference sequence). This CDR3 comprises 12 residues. The CDR3 sequence: CASSFEGREQYV. CDR3 nucleotide sequence: TGTGCCAGCAGCTTCGAAGGGCGGGAGCAGTACGTC.

The chain combines TRBV15 with TRBJ2-5; D might be TRBD2 (5 bases). Germline V CDR1 and CDR2: LNHNV, YYDKDF (reference sequence). V dropped 0 bases and J dropped 5 bases, with 7 bases sitting between them. The CDR3 runs 13 residues. CDR3 region: CATSRDRGETQYF. The CDR3 DNA is TGTGCCACCAGCAGAGATCGAGGGGAGACCCAGTACTTC.

The V gene is TRBV9, the J gene TRBJ2-3; D is uncertain. The CDR3 spans 15 residues. V was pared by 1 base and J by 0 bases, with 9 bases between. From germline, CDR1 is SGDLS and CDR2 YYNGEE. CDR3 residues: CASSVIPGSTDTQYF. Written as DNA, the CDR3 is TGTGCCAGCAGCGTAATTCCCGGTAGCACAGATACGCAGTATTTT.

The rearrangement joins TRBV6-6 to TRBJ2-7; 8 bases are shared with TRBD2. CDR1 is MNHNY and CDR2 is SVGAGI in the germline V gene (reference sequence). CDR3 size: 16 residues. With 6 bases clipped from V and 4 bases from J, the junction kept 14 bases outside the gene matches. CDR3 residues: CASRPQWRGETYEQYF. The CDR3 DNA is TGTGCCAGCAGGCCCCAGTGGCGGGGGGAAACGTACGAGCAGTACTTC.

This clone was seen only a few times. CDR3: CASSVGTGADEQFF. The CDR3 coding sequence is TGTGCCAGCAGCGTAGGGACAGGGGCAGATGAGCAGTTCTTC. J is TRBJ2-1 and V is TRBV9; TRBD1 aligns across 9 bases. The trim removed 0 bases at V and 8 bases at J, leaving 3 bases unmatched. CDR3 length: 14 residues. Per the germline V gene, CDR1 is SGDLS and CDR2 is YYNGEE.

The table lists this clone with a count of one. This chain joins TRBV5-1 and TRBJ1-2; D perhaps matches TRBD1 (5 bases). V lost 4 bases, J lost 2 bases, and 9 bases lay in between. Germline lookup yields CDR1 SGHRS and CDR2 YFSETQ. The CDR3 has 13 amino acids. The CDR3: CASSGGPNYGYTF. CDR3 sequence (DNA): TGCGCCAGCAGCGGGGGACCCAACTATGGCTACACCTTC. Based on the CDR3 plus reference TRBV5-1 and TRBJ1-2, the full variable domain is KAGVTQTPRYLIKTRGQQVTLSCSPISGHRSVSWYQQTPGQGLQFLFEYFSETQRNKGNFPGRFSGRQFSNSRSEMNVSTLELGDSALYLCASSGGPNYGYTFGSGTRLTVV.

This clone appeared a few times. This chain links TRBV19 with TRBJ1-2, with D perhaps matching TRBD1 (6 bases). The CDR3 is made up of 14 amino acids. V was pared by 8 bases and J by 2 bases, with 15 bases between. Germline CDR1 LNHDA, CDR2 SQIVND (reference sequence). Written as DNA, the CDR3 is TGTGCCAGTTCTCGGGGGCAGGAGAACTATGGCTACACCTTC. The encoded protein is CASSRGQENYGYTF.

V usage is TRBV10-3 and J usage is TRBJ2-4; possible D gene TRBD2, 7 bases. The CDR3 is 13 residues long. The V and J ends lost 6 bases and 6 bases respectively, with 12 bases between them. Germline CDR1 and CDR2: ENHRY and SYGVKD. The CDR3, as DNA: TGTGCCATCAGCCCGGGGGGCGCAAACATTCAGTACTTC. Amino acids: CAISPGGANIQYF.

The V gene is TRBV5-1, the J gene TRBJ2-5; D is unclear. Germline V gene sequence: CDR1 SGHRS, CDR2 YFSETQ. The ends were cut back, 6 bases at V and 2 bases at J, with 11 bases in the middle. The CDR3 extends over 13 amino acids. DNA for the CDR3: TGCGCCAGCACGCTGACTGGTCAAGAGACCCAGTACTTC. As protein: CASTLTGQETQYF.

This clone was observed a few times. This chain links TRBV10-3 with TRBJ1-1; D uncertain. The CDR3 is 14 amino acids. Germline V CDR1 and CDR2: ENHRY, SYGVKD. The V end was cut by 3 bases, the J end by 1 base, with 9 bases between. CDR3 loop: CAISDNRPNTEAFF. CDR3 in DNA: TGTGCCATCAGTGACAATCGTCCGAACACTGAAGCTTTCTTT.

The gene calls are TRBV7-2 and TRBJ2-5; TRBD2 matches 11 bases. The V gene's germline CDR1 is SGHTA and CDR2 FQGNSA. This CDR3 spans 16 amino acids. Losses at the gene ends were 7 bases for V and 1 base for J; bases not matched to a gene: 8. The CDR3 region is CASNLGLAGGQETQYF. The DNA for the CDR3 is TGTGCCAGCAATTTGGGGCTAGCGGGGGGCCAAGAGACCCAGTACTTC.

The chain couples TRBV9 to TRBJ1-2; perhaps TRBD1 as D (6 bases). Per germline, CDR1 SGDLS and CDR2 YYNGEE. This CDR3 comprises 14 residues. Trimming removed 4 bases from V and 1 base from J, with 11 bases in between. CDR3 region: CASSTSDSNYGYTF. Written as DNA, the CDR3 is TGTGCCAGCAGCACCTCGGACAGTAACTATGGCTACACCTTC. Looking up the rest from reference TRBV9 and TRBJ1-2 gives the full variable domain: DSGVTQTPKHLITATGQRVTLRCSPRSGDLSVYWYQQSLDQGLQFLIQYYNGEERAKGNILERFSAQQFPDLHSELNLSSLELGDSALYFCASSTSDSNYGYTFGSGTRLTVV.

V gene TRBV7-2 combines with J gene TRBJ1-1, with D perhaps TRBD1 (5 bases). The CDR3 is 17 amino acids. Trimming took off 5 bases at V and 0 bases at J, with 19 bases between the two ends. The germline CDR1 and CDR2 sequences are SGHTA and FQGNSA. CDR3 DNA sequence: TGTGCCAGCAGCCCCCGTGCGGGGGAAATAATGAACACTGAAGCTTTCTTT. It translates to CASSPRAGEIMNTEAFF.

V usage is TRBV18 and J usage is TRBJ2-5, with D possibly being TRBD2 (6 bases). Germline assignment: CDR1 KGHSH and CDR2 LQKENI. Trimming removed 6 bases from V and 4 bases from J, with 15 bases in between. The CDR3 has 14 residues. As DNA, the CDR3 is TGTGCCAGCTCCGCCGGGAGTCGGGGAGAGACCCAGTACTTC. Translating it yields CASSAGSRGETQYF.

This clone was observed a handful of times. This sequence joins TRBV10-3 and TRBJ1-4; D not certain. The V gene's germline CDR1 is ENHRY and CDR2 SYGVKD. V lost 6 bases, J lost 10 bases, and 15 bases lay in between. The length of the CDR3 is 13 residues. Here the CDR3 DNA reads TGTGCCATCAGGGGGAGGGCCGAAGGAAAACTGTTTTTT. Translated, it gives CAIRGRAEGKLFF.

This chain uses TRBV10-3 with TRBJ2-5, with TRBD1 matching over 7 bases. Trimming at V came to 7 bases and at J to 2 bases, leaving 4 bases not matched to a gene. Germline V gene data show CDR1 as ENHRY and CDR2 as SYGVKD. The CDR3 is 13 residues long. In DNA, the CDR3 is TGTGCCATCAATACGGGACAGCAAGAGACCCAGTACTTC. Translation: CAINTGQQETQYF.

This clone was found a few times. CDR3 nucleotides: TGTGCCATCAACCAGGAGGGGCTTGGGGCCAACGTCCTGACTTTC. This codes for CAINQEGLGANVLTF. V and J are TRBV10-3 and TRBJ2-6; weak D call: TRBD2 (6 bases). With 7 bases removed from V and 3 bases from J, the gap between germline ends came to 13 bases. CDR3 size: 15 residues. Germline V CDR1 and CDR2: ENHRY, SYGVKD.

The J gene is TRBJ1-4, the V gene TRBV19; 9 nucleotides align to TRBD1. The CDR3 has 14 residues. The germline V gene has CDR1 LNHDA and CDR2 SQIVND (reference sequence). The trim removed 5 bases at V and 6 bases at J, leaving 4 bases unmatched. The CDR3: CASSSGTGYEKLFF. CDR3 coding DNA: TGTGCCAGTAGTTCCGGGACAGGGTATGAAAAACTGTTTTTT.

V usage is TRBV11-3 and J usage is TRBJ2-3; D remains unclear. The ends were cut back, 1 base at V and 7 bases at J, with 12 bases in the middle. In germline, CDR1 is SGHNT, CDR2 YENEEA. The CDR3 covers 14 residues. Written as DNA, the CDR3 is TGTGCCAGCAGCTTAGCCCCCCAAGGGTATACGCAGTATTTT. Its protein product is CASSLAPQGYTQYF.

This clone was counted a few times. This chain links TRBV10-3 with TRBJ1-1; D perhaps matches TRBD1 (6 bases). Looked up from germline, CDR1 is ENHRY and CDR2 is SYGVKD. The CDR3 sequence is 14 residues long. Trimming shortened V by 11 bases and J by 1 base, and 17 bases separated the two germline ends. The CDR3 sequence: CASSVQQGNTEAFF. The CDR3 region has the DNA TGTGCCTCCAGCGTCCAACAGGGGAACACTGAAGCTTTCTTT.

Only a few counts were recorded for this clone. The J gene is TRBJ2-3, the V gene TRBV7-9, with a weak D call TRBD2 (5 bases). From germline, CDR1 is SEHNR and CDR2 FQNEAQ (reference sequence). This CDR3 contains 11 residues. V lost 7 bases and J lost 6, with 8 bases in between. CDR3 sequence reads: CASTRGDTQYF. The CDR3 nucleotides read TGTGCCAGCACCCGAGGGGATACGCAGTATTTT. The full variable domain, rest sourced from reference TRBV7-9 and TRBJ2-3, is DTGVSQNPRHKITKRGQNVTFRCDPISEHNRLYWYRQTLGQGPEFLTYFQNEAQLEKSRLLSDRFSAERPKGSFSTLEIQRTEQGDSAMYLCASTRGDTQYFGPGTRLTVL.

The chain uses TRBV30 and TRBJ1-4; possible D gene TRBD1, 5 bases. This CDR3 has 13 amino acids. CDR1 and CDR2 from the germline V gene are GTSNPN and SVGIG (reference sequence). V shed 0 bases and J shed 4 bases, with 6 bases lying between them. CDR3 nucleotide sequence: TGTGCCTGGAGTGTACAGGATAATGAAAAACTGTTTTTT. This sequence encodes CAWSVQDNEKLFF.

This sequence joins TRBV2 and TRBJ2-3; maybe TRBD1 (6 bases). The CDR3 sequence is 13 residues long. Germline V CDR1 and CDR2: SNHLY, FYNNEI. V was trimmed by 6 bases and J by 4 bases, leaving 11 bases between them. CDR3 DNA: TGTGCCAGCAGCTTGAACAGGGCAGATACGCAGTATTTT. Translated: CASSLNRADTQYF.

The chain has TRBV7-6 and TRBJ1-4; weak D call: TRBD1 (6 bases). The CDR3 runs to 15 residues. V was shortened by 5 bases and J by 5 bases, with 15 bases between the two germline ends. Germline-derived CDR1 and CDR2 are SGHVS and FNYEAQ. DNA of the CDR3: TGTGCCAGCAGCGTGACCGGGACACCGAATGAAAAACTGTTTTTT. This gives the protein CASSVTGTPNEKLFF.

The chain links TRBV6-5 to TRBJ2-5, with TRBD1 identical over 7 bases. This CDR3 spans 15 amino acids. The trim removed 0 bases at V and 1 base at J, leaving 2 bases unmatched. Germline loops: CDR1 MNHEY, CDR2 SVGAGI. The CDR3 loop reads CASSYSAGGQETQYF. CDR3 bases: TGTGCCAGCAGTTACTCGGCAGGGGGCCAAGAGACCCAGTACTTC.

This chain links TRBV7-2 with TRBJ1-2; 7 nucleotides match TRBD1. Germline CDR1 is SGHTA and CDR2 is FQGNSA. V dropped 1 base and J dropped 2; count of bases not matched to a gene: 7. This CDR3 has 16 residues. CDR3 in DNA: TGTGCCAGCAGCTTAGACCCAGGGGGAGTCAACTATGGCTACACCTTC. It codes for CASSLDPGGVNYGYTF.

The V call is TRBV28, the J call TRBJ1-1, with D uncertain. This CDR3 region has 12 residues. Germline CDR1 is MDHEN and CDR2 is SYDVKM. V was shortened by 7 bases and J by 0 bases, with 6 bases between the two germline ends. The CDR3 here is CASTDLNTEAFF. CDR3 DNA sequence: TGTGCCAGCACCGACTTGAACACTGAAGCTTTCTTT. Looking up the rest from reference TRBV28 and TRBJ1-1 gives the full variable domain: DVKVTQSSRYLVKRTGEKVFLECVQDMDHENMFWYRQDPGLGLRLIYFSYDVKMKEKGDIPEGYSVSREKKERFSLILESASTNQTSMYLCASTDLNTEAFFGQGTRLTVV.

The chain links TRBV6-1 to TRBJ1-2; D ambiguous. Trimming cost V 1 base and J 5 bases, with 2 bases left between them. Germline V gene lookup returns CDR1 MNHNS and CDR2 SASEGT. This CDR3 comprises 11 residues. The CDR3 DNA reads TGTGCCAGCAGTGAAGGTTATGGCTACACCTTC. It is translated as CASSEGYGYTF.

This chain connects TRBV5-1 to TRBJ1-1; 7 nucleotides align to TRBD1. The ends lost 4 bases at V and 1 base at J; junction bases unmatched: 7. Germline assignment: CDR1 SGHRS and CDR2 YFSETQ. The CDR3 runs 15 residues. Here the CDR3 reads CASSPQTGTNTEAFF. The CDR3 DNA reads TGCGCCAGCAGCCCTCAGACAGGGACGAACACTGAAGCTTTCTTT. The entire variable domain, with the rest obtained from reference TRBV5-1 and TRBJ1-1, is as follows: KAGVTQTPRYLIKTRGQQVTLSCSPISGHRSVSWYQQTPGQGLQFLFEYFSETQRNKGNFPGRFSGRQFSNSRSEMNVSTLELGDSALYLCASSPQTGTNTEAFFGQGTRLTVV.

J is TRBJ2-2 and V is TRBV28; 16 bases are a match to TRBD2. Per the germline V gene, CDR1 is MDHEN and CDR2 is SYDVKM. With V trimmed by 5 bases and J by 6 bases, 3 bases remained unmatched. The CDR3 runs 16 residues. In nucleotides, the CDR3 is TGTGCCAGCAGTCCGGGACTAGCGGGGGGGCCCGGGGAGCTGTTTTTT. Translated, it gives CASSPGLAGGPGELFF. Using reference TRBV28 and TRBJ2-2 for the parts outside the CDR3, the full variable domain is DVKVTQSSRYLVKRTGEKVFLECVQDMDHENMFWYRQDPGLGLRLIYFSYDVKMKEKGDIPEGYSVSREKKERFSLILESASTNQTSMYLCASSPGLAGGPGELFFGEGSRLTVL.

The chain links TRBV27 to TRBJ2-7; the match to TRBD1 covers 9 bases. This CDR3 is built from 14 residues. Germline V CDR1 and CDR2: MNHEY, SMNVEV (reference sequence). Trimming cost V 4 bases and J 4 bases; bases outside gene matches: 5. CDR3 residues: CASSSRDRAYEQYF. In nucleotides, the CDR3 is TGTGCCAGCAGTTCACGGGACAGGGCTTACGAGCAGTACTTC.